These T cell receptor beta chains were read from a single sample in a study of graft-versus-host responses after intestinal transplantation. These TCRs' antigens remain unknown. Libraries were prepared by immunoSEQ multiplex PCR; TCRdb keeps only in-frame clonotypes and omits some of them. Of roughly 92,000 clones in the sample, approximately 87% are singletons; the top ten hold around 0.11%. Source: unstimulated CD4+ T cells sorted from spleen or lymph node cells, taken before intestinal transplant. Receptors originate from a human donor who received an intestinal transplant. Both conserved end residues are trimmed from each CDR3. A D gene is named only where the DNA matches it firmly.

TRBJ2-7,.,TRBV27,ASSLNAGPYEQY
TRBJ2-2,.,TRBV5-5,ASSLWAGANTGELF
TRBJ2-6,.,TRBV2,ASSDRATGANVLT
TRBJ1-1,TRBD1,TRBV6-5,ASSLTGMNTEAF
TRBJ1-1,.,TRBV2,ASGAGAKTEAF
TRBJ2-3,.,TRBV9,ASSPWEGGPGDTQY
TRBJ1-6,.,TRBV2,ASSPRGGVGSPLH
TRBJ1-1,.,TRBV5-1,ASSWAEGRITEAF
TRBJ2-5,.,TRBV6-1,ASSVGGGPRETQY
TRBJ1-1,TRBD1,TRBV19,ASRLQGVNTEAF
TRBJ1-4,.,TRBV7-9,ASSPWGLNEKLF
TRBJ1-3,TRBD1,TRBV11-1,ASSLSTGAFGNTIY
.,.,TRBV2,ASSLRDGGSYEQY
TRBJ1-6,.,TRBV19,ASGVAGSSYNSPLH
TRBJ1-1,TRBD1,TRBV4-1,ASSPGGTEAF
TRBJ2-4,TRBD2,TRBV6-6,ASSYPGGLAGVSY
TRBJ1-6,.,TRBV2,AGEGGGWPLH
TRBJ1-2,.,TRBV2,ASSGQGGYGYT
TRBJ1-5,.,TRBV7-8,ASSLAGVGPQH
TRBJ1-4,TRBD1,TRBV7-9,ASSRQGRGKLF
TRBJ2-1,TRBD2,TRBV4-2,ASSPRTSGGASSYNEQF
TRBJ1-1,TRBD1,TRBV19,ASSRQGRTEAF
TRBJ1-3,TRBD1,TRBV10-3,AISEGQGHSGNTIY
TRBJ2-2,TRBD1,TRBV18,ASSPTGTNTGELF
TRBJ2-3,TRBD1,TRBV5-6,ASSLPGQGIDTQY
TRBJ1-2,.,TRBV5-1,ASSQGYYGYT
TRBJ2-7,.,TRBV2,ASQVEGGYEQY
TRBJ1-1,TRBD1,TRBV7-8,ASSTRQGAAEAF
TRBJ2-3,.,TRBV2,ASSHTDTQY
TRBJ2-3,TRBD2,TRBV9,ASSVLAGGTDTQY
TRBJ1-4,.,TRBV7-9,ASSWGGTNEKLF
TRBJ2-4,.,TRBV12-5,ASVPGIQY
TRBJ2-7,TRBD2,TRBV6-5,ASGAGAAYEQY
TRBJ2-1,.,TRBV2,ASSGVSGFEQF
TRBJ2-7,TRBD2,TRBV5-5,ASSPLTNGGGY
TRBJ2-7,.,TRBV2,ASSAGQNSYEQY
TRBJ2-2,.,TRBV6-1,ASSGIGGTGELF
TRBJ1-2,TRBD1,TRBV18,ASSPPADRGRDGYT
TRBJ2-1,.,TRBV2,ARKGDTYNEQF
TRBJ2-1,.,TRBV19,ASSIAREGWDEQF